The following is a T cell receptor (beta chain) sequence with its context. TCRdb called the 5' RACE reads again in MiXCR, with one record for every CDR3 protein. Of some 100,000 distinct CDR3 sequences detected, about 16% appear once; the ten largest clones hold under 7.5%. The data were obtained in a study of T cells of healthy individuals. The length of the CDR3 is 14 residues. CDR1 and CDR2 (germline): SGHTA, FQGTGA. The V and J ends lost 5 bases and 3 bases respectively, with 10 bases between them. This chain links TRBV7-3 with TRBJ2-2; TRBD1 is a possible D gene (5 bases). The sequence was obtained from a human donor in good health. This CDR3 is CASSVTRDTGELFF. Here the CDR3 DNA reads TGTGCCAGCAGCGTCACCAGGGACACCGGGGAGCTGTTTTTT.